This T cell receptor (beta chain) was sequenced for a study of blood T cell repertoires in COVID-19. Study at large: COVID-19 samples, acute and convalescent, were from the United States, Italy and Spain. In each case, the material was cDNA or gDNA derived from T cells, B-cell-depleted T cells, or PBMCs.

Original methodology: For nucleated cells, counts were estimated from reference gene primer amplification. Clones were sequenced by immunoSEQ multiplex PCR, and TCRdb holds only the in-frame ones, with some missing. D and trimming were read from the DNA, whereas the V and J calls and clone size are those reported in that table. The sample shows some 45,000 clones, 70% to 90% of them seen only once. The CDR3 covers 18 residues. Germline V gene lookup returns CDR1 LNHDA and CDR2 SQIVND (reference sequence). After removal of 4 bases from V and 3 bases from J, the junction contained 11 bases not matched to a gene. This clone came up a few times.

This receptor was identified in a human donor in a cohort sampled during active COVID-19. The source material was peripheral blood. The chain is built from TRBV19 and TRBJ1-5, with 11 bases aligning to TRBD1. As DNA, the CDR3 is TGTGCCAGTAGTACGGGCCTCGGACAGGGGGCCCTCAATCAGCCCCAGCATTTT. Encoded protein: CASSTGLGQGALNQPQHF.